This T cell receptor (beta chain) originates from a study of identical twins. Study-level findings and limits: Insertion counts were lower in abundant cord blood beta clonotypes, a trend that memory repertoires did not show. Out-of-frame alpha sequences shared by twins were enriched for low generation probability. Within monozygotic twins, out-of-frame TCR alpha sharing was underestimated by the models. Beta out-of-frame sequences showed weaker excess sharing between twins.

Remarks on this clonotype: Its antigen is as yet unknown.

The CDR3 spans 16 residues. V shed 3 bases, J shed 7 bases, and the junction held 13 bases outside the gene matches. MiXCR was run by TCRdb on the 5' RACE reads, yielding one entry per CDR3 protein. The sample carries some 1,600,000 distinct CDR3 sequences, around a third recorded once. The material sequenced was cord blood. This chain uses TRBV12-3 or TRBV12-4 with TRBJ2-7; 9 bases align to TRBD2. This TCR was sampled from a newborn girl in good health. The CDR3 region is CASSLTREGPRDEQYF. The CDR3, as DNA: TGTGCCAGCAGTTTGACGCGGGAGGGCCCTCGGGATGAGCAGTACTTC.